Listed here is a single TCR beta chain. The trim removed 3 bases at V and 16 bases at J, leaving 26 bases unmatched. This CDR3 region has 18 residues. From germline, CDR1 is LGHDT and CDR2 YNNKEL (reference sequence). The data were obtained in a study of molecular identifiers for immune sequencing clone quantification. MiXCR was run by TCRdb on the PCR reads, yielding one entry per CDR3 protein. This sample has under 600,000 distinct CDR3 sequences, with about 25% found just once. This chain connects TRBV3-1 to TRBJ2-2; 7 bases are a match to TRBD2. The TCR sequence derives from a human donor in good health. Some libraries in this study had Jurkat cell RNA spiked in. Sequenced: naive CD8+ T cells from blood, with Jurkat cell RNA spiked in. The subset: FACS-sorted CD8+CD4-CCR7+CD45RA+ naive T cells. The DNA of the CDR3 is TGTGCCAGCAGCCAGACTGCTTTCGGGGAGGGTGTCACCGGGGACCAGTTTTTT. Residues: CASSQTAFGEGVTGDQFF.